These 7 T cell receptor beta chains were all obtained from the same sample, sequenced in a study of monozygotic twins with inflammatory bowel disease. One entry per CDR3 protein, without DNA, is what TCRdb gives after re-calling the 5' RACE reads. The sample yields 330,000 or so distinct CDR3 sequences, of which the top ten take up 2% to 2.5%. The source material was blood. Receptors originate from a human donor with ulcerative colitis or Crohn's disease, or a healthy co-twin of an affected twin (not recorded which).

The V call is TRBV9, the J call TRBJ1-1. The length of the CDR3 is 16 residues. The V gene's germline CDR1 is SGDLS and CDR2 YYNGEE. This CDR3 is CASSVFLRAPNTEAFF.

V usage is TRBV20-1 and J usage is TRBJ2-3; TCRdb's D gene call, TRBD2, goes unchecked for lack of DNA. There are 15 residues in the CDR3. The germline CDR1 and CDR2 sequences are DFQATT and SNEGSKA (reference sequence). Here the CDR3 reads CSARDRRISTDTQYF.

The chain has TRBV5-5 and TRBJ2-5; the TCRdb D gene call, TRBD1, has no DNA to confirm it. The CDR3 has 15 residues. In germline, CDR1 is SGHKS, CDR2 YYEKEE (reference sequence). CDR3 protein: CASSLFVAGRETQYF.

This rearrangement joins TRBV7-8 to TRBJ2-7; TCRdb designates TRBD1, a call that cannot be tested without DNA. Germline V gives CDR1 SGHVS, CDR2 FQNEAQ. The CDR3 sequence is 15 residues long. The CDR3: CASGRQGALLYEQYF.

CDR3 residues: CASSMSREETQYF. The chain couples TRBV5-1 to TRBJ2-5; TCRdb reports TRBD2, a call that lacks DNA to check it against. Germline loops: CDR1 SGHRS, CDR2 YFSETQ. The CDR3 consists of 13 residues.

V gene TRBV28 combines with J gene TRBJ2-5; TCRdb picks TRBD1, but there is no DNA to check that call. The CDR3 has 18 residues. Germline V gene lookup returns CDR1 MDHEN and CDR2 SYDVKM. Here the CDR3 reads CASSLLGFGGAATETQYF.

The chain couples TRBV4-1 to TRBJ1-1. This CDR3 is 14 amino acids long. In germline, CDR1 is MGHRA, CDR2 YSYEKL. The CDR3 protein is CASSQAALHTEAFF.